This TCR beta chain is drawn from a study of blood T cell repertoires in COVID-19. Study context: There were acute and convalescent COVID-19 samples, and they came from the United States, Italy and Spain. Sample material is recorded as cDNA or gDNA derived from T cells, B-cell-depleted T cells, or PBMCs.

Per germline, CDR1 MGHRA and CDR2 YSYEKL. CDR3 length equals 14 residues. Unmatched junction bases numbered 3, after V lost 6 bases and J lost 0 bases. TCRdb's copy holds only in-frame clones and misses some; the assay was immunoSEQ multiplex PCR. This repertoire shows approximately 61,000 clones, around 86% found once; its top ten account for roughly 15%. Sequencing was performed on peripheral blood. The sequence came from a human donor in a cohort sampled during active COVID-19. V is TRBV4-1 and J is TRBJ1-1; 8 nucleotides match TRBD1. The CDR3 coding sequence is TGCGCCAGCAGTGTGGACAGGGTGAACACTGAAGCTTTCTTT. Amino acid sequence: CASSVDRVNTEAFF.